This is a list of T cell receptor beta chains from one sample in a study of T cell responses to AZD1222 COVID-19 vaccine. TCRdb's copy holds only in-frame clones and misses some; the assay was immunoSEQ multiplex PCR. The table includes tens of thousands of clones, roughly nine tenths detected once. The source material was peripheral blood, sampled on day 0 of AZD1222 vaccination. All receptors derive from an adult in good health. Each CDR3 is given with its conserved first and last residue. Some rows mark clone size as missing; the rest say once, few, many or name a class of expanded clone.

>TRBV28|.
CASTQVSDVGRDTEAFF
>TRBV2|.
CASRGKGAGLTDTQYF
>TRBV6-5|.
CASRMIGTEAFF
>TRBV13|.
CASSLYGGAKNIQYF
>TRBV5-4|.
CASSLGGRAIVANEQFF
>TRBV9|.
CASSVGEGNTQYF
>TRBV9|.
CASSVDSGGASEQFF
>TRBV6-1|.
CASSEKAEKLFF
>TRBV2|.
CASSVQPNEQFF
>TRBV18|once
CASSPGVGGETQYF
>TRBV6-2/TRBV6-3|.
CASSAPRYLDTQYF
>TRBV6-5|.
CASSYRQGRNQPQHF
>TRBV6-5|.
CASSPPGLTLHF
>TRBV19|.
CASSKDRDTYTLAKNIQYF
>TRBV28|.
CASSLVLGSDTEAFF
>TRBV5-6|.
CASSPGFNEQFF
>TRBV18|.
CASSSATNEKLFF
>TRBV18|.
CASSPPPLRSYNEQFF
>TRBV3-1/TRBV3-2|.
CASSQDWTKNTGELFF